The T cell receptor (beta chain) under discussion was sequenced for a study of radiation and T cells in renal cell carcinoma. Notes on the study in general: From baseline, blood top tumor clonotypes peaked at 2 weeks post-radiation.

Germline V gene sequence: CDR1 SGHTA, CDR2 FQGNSA. The CDR3 is 16 residues long. The V end was cut by 3 bases, the J end by 8 bases, with 20 bases between. Clones were sequenced by immunoSEQ multiplex PCR, and TCRdb holds only the in-frame ones, with some missing. The sample records 150,000 to 190,000 clones, roughly 90% being singletons. This clone appeared a single time. Antigen specificity is unknown. Sample time point: blood 2 weeks post-SBRT. This sample's treatment: 15 Gy SBRT to primary tumor, nephrectomy 4 weeks later. The tumor was a clear cell renal cell carcinoma. The input for sequencing was blood, taken from a patient whose treatment included radiotherapy and nephrectomy. This TCR derives from a woman between 50 and 59 years old with renal cell carcinoma. This rearrangement joins TRBV7-2 to TRBJ2-1; D is perhaps TRBD1 or TRBD2 (5 bases each). DNA for the CDR3: TGTGCCAGCAGCTTTGTCGGGACCCCCGCCGTAGATGAGCAGTTCTTC. The encoded protein is CASSFVGTPAVDEQFF.